The clone carrying this T cell receptor (beta chain) was found many times. Its antigen remains unidentified. These data originate in a study of spatial heterogeneity in lung cancer. Whole-study findings and limits: Mutation counts in tumors were tracked by counts of expanded intratumoral alpha and beta TCRs.

Specified time point: sample taken at primary tumor resection. Losses at the gene ends were 4 bases for V and 2 bases for J; bases not matched to a gene: 6. The CDR3 has 14 residues. Germline V gene sequence: CDR1 SGHRS, CDR2 YFSETQ. TCRdb analysed the 5' RACE reads with MiXCR anew, one entry per CDR3 protein. This sample carries fewer than 15,000 distinct CDR3 sequences, about 3.2% of them seen once, and the ten largest clones take roughly a sixth. The sequenced sample was lung tumor tissue, obtained at surgery. This chain uses TRBV5-1 with TRBJ2-7, with 7 positions matching TRBD1. The receptor was derived from a male donor with early-stage non-small cell lung cancer. CDR3 in amino acids: CASSPRQGPYEQYF. The CDR3 DNA is TGCGCCAGCAGCCCCCGACAGGGACCCTACGAGCAGTACTTC.